These 22 T cell receptor beta chains were sequenced from one sample in a study of human T cells and chemical hapten exposure. Each CDR3 protein is one row after TCRdb ran MiXCR on the RACE reads. The table shows fewer than 100,000 distinct CDR3 sequences, with under 13% occurring only once. Time point denoted: patch test 3, about 24 weeks after DPC sensitization. Treatment indicated: therapeutic diphenylcyclopropenone sensitization with weekly scalp DPC. The sample consisted of whole blood, taken in connection with sensitization to the hapten diphenylcyclopropenone (DPC). The receptors shown here come from a woman aged 25 to 45 with alopecia areata. Some clones in this sample may be carry-over from other donors' samples.

The chain recombines TRBV3-1 with TRBJ1-5; perhaps TRBD1 as D (5 bases). The CDR3 is made up of 15 amino acids. Germline lookup yields CDR1 LGHDT and CDR2 YNNKEL (reference sequence). The V gene lost 0 bases and the J gene lost 1 base, with 7 bases spanning the gap. The CDR3 is CASSQERGSNQPQHF. In DNA, the CDR3 is TGTGCCAGCAGCCAAGAGAGGGGCAGCAATCAGCCCCAGCATTTT.

The V call is TRBV6-5, the J call TRBJ1-1; D is unresolved. CDR3 length: 15 amino acids. The V gene lost 3 bases and the J gene lost 1 base, with 12 bases spanning the gap. The germline gives CDR1 MNHEY, CDR2 SVGAGI. The CDR3 loop reads CASSYRWSANTEAFF. The DNA of the CDR3 is TGTGCCAGCAGTTATCGGTGGTCGGCGAACACTGAAGCTTTCTTT.

This clonotype was detected ten times or more. This rearrangement joins TRBV5-4 to TRBJ2-1, with a possible D match to TRBD2 (7 bases). Trimming removed 4 bases from V and 9 bases from J, with 20 bases in between. Per germline, CDR1 SGHNT and CDR2 YYREEE (reference sequence). The CDR3 extends over 15 amino acids. In DNA form, the CDR3 reads TGTGCCAGCAGCCAACTCCAGCGGGGCAGGGGTGAGCAGTTCTTC. Its translation is CASSQLQRGRGEQFF. The full variable domain, completed using reference TRBV5-4 and TRBJ2-1, is ETGVTQSPTHLIKTRGQQVTLRCSSQSGHNTVSWYQQALGQGPQFIFQYYREEENGRGNFPPRFSGLQFPNYSSELNVNALELDDSALYLCASSQLQRGRGEQFFGPGTRLTVL.

There are many counts of this clonotype. The rearrangement uses TRBV27 and TRBJ2-5; tentative D call: TRBD1 (5 bases). This CDR3 contains 12 residues. Between the trimmed V and J ends, which lost 6 bases and 2 bases, there was a span of 7 bases. Germline lookup yields CDR1 MNHEY and CDR2 SMNVEV (reference sequence). For the CDR3, the DNA is TGTGCCAGCAGAGGGGAACAAGAGACCCAGTACTTC. This sequence encodes CASRGEQETQYF.

This clonotype was counted only a few times. CDR3: CASSQQPGQVYNEQFF. For the CDR3, the DNA is TGCGCCAGCAGCCAACAACCGGGACAGGTCTACAATGAGCAGTTCTTC. The chain combines TRBV5-1 with TRBJ2-1, with TRBD1 identical over 8 bases. Trimming at V came to 4 bases and at J to 3 bases, leaving 9 bases not matched to a gene. CDR1 is SGHRS and CDR2 is YFSETQ in the germline V gene. The CDR3 is made up of 16 amino acids. Supplemented by reference TRBV5-1 and TRBJ2-1, the full variable domain reads KAGVTQTPRYLIKTRGQQVTLSCSPISGHRSVSWYQQTPGQGLQFLFEYFSETQRNKGNFPGRFSGRQFSNSRSEMNVSTLELGDSALYLCASSQQPGQVYNEQFFGPGTRLTVL.

In its sample, this clonotype was seen many times. This chain links TRBV18 with TRBJ1-1, with D hard to call. The CDR3 is 13 amino acids. The V end was cut by 0 bases, the J end by 1 base, with 3 bases between. CDR1 is KGHSH and CDR2 is LQKENI in the germline V gene. The CDR3 is CASSPPGNTEAFF. In DNA form, the CDR3 reads TGTGCCAGCTCACCACCCGGGAACACTGAAGCTTTCTTT.

This clonotype was observed at least ten times. The chain links TRBV28 to TRBJ2-7; D assignment may be TRBD1 or TRBD2 (5 bases each). This CDR3 spans 16 amino acids. Germline-derived CDR1 and CDR2 are MDHEN and SYDVKM. Trimming removed 4 bases at V and 0 bases at J, with 16 bases between. CDR3 DNA: TGTGCCAGCAGTTCCTCCGGGGACGTCAGCTCCTACGAGCAGTACGTC. Its translation is CASSSSGDVSSYEQYV.

This clonotype was observed at least ten times. The V and J genes are TRBV24-1 and TRBJ2-3; either TRBD1 or TRBD2 may supply D (6 bases each). Germline lookup yields CDR1 KGHDR and CDR2 SFDVKD. With 1 base removed from V and 0 bases from J, the gap between germline ends came to 13 bases. This CDR3 spans 17 amino acids. The CDR3 DNA sequence: TGTGCCACCAGTGATTTAAGTACGGGGGCTAGCACAGATACGCAGTATTTT. Translation: CATSDLSTGASTDTQYF.

As to this clonotype: An end of the junction does not agree with germline; a read error may underlie this. The CDR3 sequence is CVSNRGGTGELFF. In DNA, the CDR3 is TGTGTCAGCAACCGGGGGGGAACCGGGGAGCTGTTTTTT. V gene TRBV12-3 or TRBV12-4 combines with J gene TRBJ2-2; 8 bases map to TRBD2. The CDR3 sequence is 13 residues long.

This clonotype was counted many times. The rearrangement links TRBV6-1 to TRBJ1-5; a possible D gene is TRBD1 (5 bases). There are 15 residues in the CDR3. The germline gives CDR1 MNHNS, CDR2 SASEGT. V was clipped by 6 bases and J by 6 bases, with 18 bases between them. The CDR3 region has the DNA TGTGCCAGCAGCCATAAAGGGGAGGGGACTCAGCCCCAGCATTTT. It encodes CASSHKGEGTQPQHF.

In this sample, this clonotype turned up many times. This chain connects TRBV20-1 to TRBJ1-6; D uncertain. The V and J ends lost 3 bases and 7 bases respectively, with 10 bases between them. In germline, CDR1 is DFQATT, CDR2 SNEGSKA (reference sequence). The CDR3 is made up of 13 amino acids. CDR3 bases: TGCAGTGCTAGGGCAATGTACAATTCACCCCTCCACTTT. As protein: CSARAMYNSPLHF.

The chain has TRBV27 and TRBJ2-1; possible D gene TRBD2, 6 bases. The CDR3 runs to 15 residues. V lost 5 bases and J lost 4, with 15 bases in between. Germline V gives CDR1 MNHEY, CDR2 SMNVEV (reference sequence). CDR3 coding DNA: TGTGCCAGCAGTGCCGCCGGGACTGGTTACAATGAGCAGTTCTTC. Encoded protein: CASSAAGTGYNEQFF.

This clonotype turned up a few times. The chain employs TRBV18 and TRBJ2-3; D is possibly TRBD2 (5 bases). The CDR3 loop spans 15 amino acids. Germline CDR1 reads KGHSH; CDR2 reads LQKENI. V was shortened by 0 bases and J by 7 bases, with 14 bases between the two germline ends. CDR3 in amino acids: CASSPPSSSSYTQYF. The CDR3 DNA follows: TGTGCCAGCTCACCACCGTCTAGCTCCTCGTATACGCAGTATTTT. Combining the CDR3 with reference TRBV18 and TRBJ2-3 gives the whole variable domain NAGVMQNPRHLVRRRGQEARLRCSPMKGHSHVYWYRQLPEEGLKFMVYLQKENIIDESGMPKERFSAEFPKEGPSILRIQQVVRGDSAAYFCASSPPSSSSYTQYFGPGTRLTVL.

By share, this clonotype counts as medium-sized. V is TRBV30 and J is TRBJ2-2; either TRBD1 or TRBD2 may fit D (5 bases each). V lost 3 bases to trimming and J lost 3 bases, with 14 bases between them. The length of the CDR3 is 15 residues. Germline CDR1 GTSNPN, CDR2 SVGIG (reference sequence). CDR3: CAWSEGSRDTGELFF. DNA of the CDR3: TGTGCCTGGAGCGAGGGGTCGCGGGACACCGGGGAGCTGTTTTTT.

The chain uses TRBV29-1 and TRBJ2-3, with D maybe TRBD1 (5 bases). CDR1 SQVTM and CDR2 ANQGSEA come from the germline V gene. Trimming left V 3 bases short and J 5 bases short, with 12 bases between. This CDR3 spans 13 amino acids. CDR3 DNA sequence: TGCAGCGTTGAGCTGCAGGGTGTAGATACGCAGTATTTT. Protein product: CSVELQGVDTQYF.

This clonotype appeared many times. This sequence joins TRBV28 and TRBJ2-1, with D perhaps matching TRBD2 (5 bases). Germline CDR1 is MDHEN and CDR2 is SYDVKM. CDR3 length: 15 residues. Trimming took 5 bases from V and 4 from J, leaving 15 bases between them. The CDR3 bases are TGTGCCAGCAGTCAGAGCGGCGACGGGTACAATGAGCAGTTCTTC. Encoded protein: CASSQSGDGYNEQFF.

The rearrangement links TRBV28 to TRBJ1-6; 7 nucleotides line up with TRBD1. The length of the CDR3 is 14 residues. With 8 bases clipped from V and 9 bases from J, the junction kept 10 bases outside the gene matches. Germline V gene data show CDR1 as MDHEN and CDR2 as SYDVKM. CDR3 loop: CASHPTGYGSPLHF. The CDR3 bases are TGTGCCAGCCATCCGACAGGGTATGGTTCACCCCTCCACTTT.

The table lists this clonotype with many counts. The V and J genes are TRBV20-1 and TRBJ2-6; a possible D gene is TRBD2 (5 bases). The V end lost 6 bases, the J end lost 0 bases, and 21 bases lay between the germline ends. Germline V gene lookup returns CDR1 DFQATT and CDR2 SNEGSKA (reference sequence). This CDR3 has 18 amino acids. The CDR3 nucleotides are TGCAGTGCCGAGGTTGGCCGGACTTCGGTCTCTGGGGCCAACGTCCTGACTTTC. Translating gives CSAEVGRTSVSGANVLTF.

Ten or more counts support this clonotype. In DNA, the CDR3 is TGTGCCAGCAGTTTAAGGCCGATAAACACTGAAGCTTTCTTT. Translating gives CASSLRPINTEAFF. The chain uses TRBV27 and TRBJ1-1, with no clear D. The germline V gene encodes CDR1 MNHEY and CDR2 SMNVEV (reference sequence). Deletions cut 2 bases from V and 2 bases from J, with 9 bases between. The length of the CDR3 is 14 residues.

This clonotype was counted at least ten times. The chain links TRBV19 to TRBJ2-4; the D is unclear. Germline V gene sequence: CDR1 LNHDA, CDR2 SQIVND (reference sequence). CDR3 length: 15 residues. Trimming took 3 bases from V and 1 from J, leaving 10 bases between them. The CDR3 is CASSMGLSAKNIQYF. The CDR3 DNA sequence: TGTGCCAGTAGTATGGGGTTGTCGGCCAAAAACATTCAGTACTTC.

There are many counts of this clonotype. The chain joins TRBV28 to TRBJ2-5; no clear D gene. The CDR3 loop spans 12 amino acids. Trimming cost V 6 bases and J 5 bases, with 10 bases left between them. The germline V gene has CDR1 MDHEN and CDR2 SYDVKM. The CDR3 nucleotides are TGTGCCAGCAGCTTCTCCCATGAGACCCAGTACTTC. Encoded protein: CASSFSHETQYF.

This clonotype was seen many times. This chain joins TRBV10-1 and TRBJ1-2, with D hard to call. Deletions cut 2 bases from V and 5 bases from J, with 9 bases between. This CDR3 has 13 residues. From germline, CDR1 is WNHNN and CDR2 SYGVQD (reference sequence). The CDR3 region has the DNA TGCGCCAGCAGTGAGACGGCAGTTTATGGCTACACCTTC. Its translation is CASSETAVYGYTF.